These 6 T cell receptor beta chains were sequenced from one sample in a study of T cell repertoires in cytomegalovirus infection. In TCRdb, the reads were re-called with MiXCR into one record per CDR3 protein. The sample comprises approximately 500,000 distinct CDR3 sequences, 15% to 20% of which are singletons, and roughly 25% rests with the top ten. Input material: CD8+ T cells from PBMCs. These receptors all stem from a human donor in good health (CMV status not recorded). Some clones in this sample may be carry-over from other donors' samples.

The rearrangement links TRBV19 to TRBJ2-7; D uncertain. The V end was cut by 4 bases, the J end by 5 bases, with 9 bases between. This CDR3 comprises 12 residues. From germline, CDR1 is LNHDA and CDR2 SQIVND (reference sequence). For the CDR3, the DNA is TGTGCCAGTAGTACCCCAGAAGACGAGCAGTACTTC. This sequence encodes CASSTPEDEQYF.

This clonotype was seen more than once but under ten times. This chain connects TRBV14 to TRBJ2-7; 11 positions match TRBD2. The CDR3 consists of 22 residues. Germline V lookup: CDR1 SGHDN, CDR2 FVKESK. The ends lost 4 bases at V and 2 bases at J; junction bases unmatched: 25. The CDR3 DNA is TGTGCCAGCAGCCCCCTCCGGGACAGATCCGGGACTAGCGGAAAGGCCACCTACGAGCAGTACTTC. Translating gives CASSPLRDRSGTSGKATYEQYF.

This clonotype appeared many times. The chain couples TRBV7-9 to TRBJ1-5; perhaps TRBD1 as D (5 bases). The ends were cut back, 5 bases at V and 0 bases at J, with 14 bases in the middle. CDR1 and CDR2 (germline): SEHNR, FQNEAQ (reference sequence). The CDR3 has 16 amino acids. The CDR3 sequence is CASSTPTADSNQPQHF. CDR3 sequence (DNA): TGTGCCAGCAGCACACCGACAGCAGATAGCAATCAGCCCCAGCATTTT.

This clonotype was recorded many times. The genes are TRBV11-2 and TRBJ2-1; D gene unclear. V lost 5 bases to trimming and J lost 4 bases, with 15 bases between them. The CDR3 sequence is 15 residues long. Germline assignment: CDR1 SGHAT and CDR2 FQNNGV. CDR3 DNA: TGTGCCAGCAGCCCGATTTTACAGAAATACAATGAGCAGTTCTTC. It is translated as CASSPILQKYNEQFF.

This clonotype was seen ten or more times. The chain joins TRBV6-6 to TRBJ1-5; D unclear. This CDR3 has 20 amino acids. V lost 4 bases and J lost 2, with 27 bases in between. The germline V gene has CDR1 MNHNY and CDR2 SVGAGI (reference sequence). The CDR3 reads CASSLHPLLTAFGGNQPQHF. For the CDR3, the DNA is TGTGCCAGCAGTTTACATCCTCTGTTAACAGCGTTCGGAGGCAATCAGCCCCAGCATTTT.

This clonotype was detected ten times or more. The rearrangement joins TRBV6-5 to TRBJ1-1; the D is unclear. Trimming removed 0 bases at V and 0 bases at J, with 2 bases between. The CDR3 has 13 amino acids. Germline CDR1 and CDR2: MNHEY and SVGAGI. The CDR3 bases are TGTGCCAGCAGTTACTCCATGAACACTGAAGCTTTCTTT. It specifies CASSYSMNTEAFF.